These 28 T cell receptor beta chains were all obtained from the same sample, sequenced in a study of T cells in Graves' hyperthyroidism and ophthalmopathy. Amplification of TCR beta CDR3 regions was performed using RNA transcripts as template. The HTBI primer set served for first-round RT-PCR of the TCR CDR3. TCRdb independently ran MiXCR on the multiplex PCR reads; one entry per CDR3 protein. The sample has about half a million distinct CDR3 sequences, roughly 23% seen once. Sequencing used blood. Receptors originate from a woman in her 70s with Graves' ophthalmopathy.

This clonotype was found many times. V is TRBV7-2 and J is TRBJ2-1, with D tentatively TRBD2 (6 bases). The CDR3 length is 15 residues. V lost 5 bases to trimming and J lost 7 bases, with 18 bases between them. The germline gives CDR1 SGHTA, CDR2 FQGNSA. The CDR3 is CASSPYGTPPNEQFF. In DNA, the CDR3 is TGTGCCAGCAGCCCCTACGGGACTCCGCCAAATGAGCAGTTCTTC.

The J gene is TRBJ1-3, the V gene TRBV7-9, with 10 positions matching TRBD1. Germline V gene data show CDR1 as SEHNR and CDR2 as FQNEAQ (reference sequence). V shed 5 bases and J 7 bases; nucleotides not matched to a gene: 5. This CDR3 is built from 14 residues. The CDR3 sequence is CASSTEGQGNTIYF. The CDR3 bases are TGTGCCAGCAGCACCGAGGGACAGGGGAACACCATATATTTT.

The CDR3 DNA reads TGTGCCAGCAGCAGACGACTAGCGGGAGGCCCTACGGATACGCAGTATTTT. This sequence encodes CASSRRLAGGPTDTQYF. This chain joins TRBV3-1 and TRBJ2-3; 13 nucleotides match TRBD2. Germline lookup yields CDR1 LGHDT and CDR2 YNNKEL (reference sequence). After removal of 5 bases from V and 6 bases from J, the junction contained 11 bases not matched to a gene. The CDR3 length is 17 residues.

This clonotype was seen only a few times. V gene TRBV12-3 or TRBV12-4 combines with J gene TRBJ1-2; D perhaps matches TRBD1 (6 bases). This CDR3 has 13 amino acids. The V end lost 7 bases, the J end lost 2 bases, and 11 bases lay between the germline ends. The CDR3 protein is CASNEGHNYGYTF. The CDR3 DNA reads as TGTGCCAGCAACGAGGGACACAACTATGGCTACACCTTC.

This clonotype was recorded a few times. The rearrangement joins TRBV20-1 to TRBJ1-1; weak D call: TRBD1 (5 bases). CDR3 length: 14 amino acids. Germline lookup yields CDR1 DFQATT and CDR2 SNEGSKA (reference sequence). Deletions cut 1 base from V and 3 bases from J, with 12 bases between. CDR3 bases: TGCAGTGCTAGAGCGGACATAATGTACACTGAAGCTTTCTTT. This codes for CSARADIMYTEAFF.

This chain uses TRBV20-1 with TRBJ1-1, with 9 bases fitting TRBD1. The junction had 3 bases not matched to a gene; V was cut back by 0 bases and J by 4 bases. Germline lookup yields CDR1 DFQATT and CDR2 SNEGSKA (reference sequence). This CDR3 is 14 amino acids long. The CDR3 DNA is TGCAGTGCTAGAGATCTGACAGGGGGCACTGAAGCTTTCTTT. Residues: CSARDLTGGTEAFF.

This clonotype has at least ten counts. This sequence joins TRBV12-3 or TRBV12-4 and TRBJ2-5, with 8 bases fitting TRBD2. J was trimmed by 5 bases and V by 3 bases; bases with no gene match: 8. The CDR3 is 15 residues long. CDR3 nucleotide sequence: TGTGCCAGCAGTTTCGGCGGGGGGCGATCGGAGACCCAGTACTTC. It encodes CASSFGGGRSETQYF.

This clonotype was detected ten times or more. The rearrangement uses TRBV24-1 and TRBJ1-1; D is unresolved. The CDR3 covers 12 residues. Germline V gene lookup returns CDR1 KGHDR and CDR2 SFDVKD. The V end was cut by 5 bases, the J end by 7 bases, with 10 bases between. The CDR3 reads CATSGLFGEAFF. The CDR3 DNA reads TGTGCCACCAGTGGACTGTTTGGTGAAGCTTTCTTT.

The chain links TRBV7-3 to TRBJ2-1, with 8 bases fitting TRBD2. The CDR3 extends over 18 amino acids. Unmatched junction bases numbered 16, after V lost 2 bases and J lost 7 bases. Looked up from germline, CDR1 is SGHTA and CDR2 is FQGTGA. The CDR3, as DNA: TGTGCCAGCAGCTTAGGCGGAACGGGAGGGCTGATCATAAATGAGCAGTTCTTC. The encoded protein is CASSLGGTGGLIINEQFF.

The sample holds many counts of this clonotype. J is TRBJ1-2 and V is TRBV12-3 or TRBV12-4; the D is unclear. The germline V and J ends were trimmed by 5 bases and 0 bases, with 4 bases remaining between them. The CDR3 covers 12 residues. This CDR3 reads CASSATNYGYTF. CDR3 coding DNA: TGTGCCAGCAGTGCCACTAACTATGGCTACACCTTC.

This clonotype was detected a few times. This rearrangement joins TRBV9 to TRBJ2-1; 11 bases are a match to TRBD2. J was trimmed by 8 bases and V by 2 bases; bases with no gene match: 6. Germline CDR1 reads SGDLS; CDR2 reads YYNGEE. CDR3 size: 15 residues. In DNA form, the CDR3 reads TGTGCCAGCAGCGTTACTAGCGGGAGCTCGGATGAGCAGTTCTTC. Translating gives CASSVTSGSSDEQFF.

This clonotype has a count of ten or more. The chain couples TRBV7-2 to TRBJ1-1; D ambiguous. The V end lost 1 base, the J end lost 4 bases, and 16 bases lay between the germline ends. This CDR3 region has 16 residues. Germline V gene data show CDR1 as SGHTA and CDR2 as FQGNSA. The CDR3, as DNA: TGTGCCAGCAGCTTAGTGGCCGGTGTCTCGAGCACTGAAGCTTTCTTT. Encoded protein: CASSLVAGVSSTEAFF.

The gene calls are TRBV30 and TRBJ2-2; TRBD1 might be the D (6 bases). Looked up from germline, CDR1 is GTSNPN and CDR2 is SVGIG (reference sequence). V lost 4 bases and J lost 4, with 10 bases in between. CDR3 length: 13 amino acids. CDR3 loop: CAWTGVGTGELFF. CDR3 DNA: TGTGCCTGGACAGGGGTGGGCACCGGGGAGCTGTTTTTT. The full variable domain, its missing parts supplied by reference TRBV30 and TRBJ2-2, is SQTIHQWPATLVQPVGSPLSLECTVEGTSNPNLYWYRQAAGRGLQLLFYSVGIGQISSEVPQNLSASRPQDRQFILSSKKLLLSDSGFYLCAWTGVGTGELFFGEGSRLTVL.

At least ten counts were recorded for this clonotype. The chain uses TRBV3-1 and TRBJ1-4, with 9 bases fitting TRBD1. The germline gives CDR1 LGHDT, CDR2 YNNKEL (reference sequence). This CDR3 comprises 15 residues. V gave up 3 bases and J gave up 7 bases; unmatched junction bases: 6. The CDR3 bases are TGTGCCAGCAGCCAGACAGGGGGACGAATTGAAAAACTGTTTTTT. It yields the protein CASSQTGGRIEKLFF. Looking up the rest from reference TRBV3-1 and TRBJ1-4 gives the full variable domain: DTAVSQTPKYLVTQMGNDKSIKCEQNLGHDTMYWYKQDSKKFLKIMFSYNNKELIINETVPNRFSPKSPDKAHLNLHINSLELGDSAVYFCASSQTGGRIEKLFFGSGTQLSVL.

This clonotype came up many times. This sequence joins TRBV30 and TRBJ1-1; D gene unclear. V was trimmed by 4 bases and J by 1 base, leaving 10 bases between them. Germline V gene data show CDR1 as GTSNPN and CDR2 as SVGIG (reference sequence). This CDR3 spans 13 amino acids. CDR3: CAWTGQQNTEAFF. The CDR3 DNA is TGTGCCTGGACTGGCCAGCAGAACACTGAAGCTTTCTTT. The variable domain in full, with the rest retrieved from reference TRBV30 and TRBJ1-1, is SQTIHQWPATLVQPVGSPLSLECTVEGTSNPNLYWYRQAAGRGLQLLFYSVGIGQISSEVPQNLSASRPQDRQFILSSKKLLLSDSGFYLCAWTGQQNTEAFFGQGTRLTVV.

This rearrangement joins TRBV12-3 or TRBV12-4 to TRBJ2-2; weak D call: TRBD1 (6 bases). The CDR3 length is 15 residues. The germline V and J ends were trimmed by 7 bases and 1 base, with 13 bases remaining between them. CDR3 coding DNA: TGTGCCAGCACACAGGGAAGGTGGAACACCGGGGAGCTGTTTTTT. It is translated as CASTQGRWNTGELFF.

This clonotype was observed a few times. The CDR3 sequence is CASSEAFGGRTHEQYF. Here the CDR3 DNA reads TGTGCCAGCAGTGAAGCTTTCGGCGGGAGGACACACGAGCAGTACTTC. The chain uses TRBV6-1 and TRBJ2-7, with 8 positions matching TRBD2. The germline CDR1 and CDR2 sequences are MNHNS and SASEGT. The CDR3 extends over 16 amino acids. J gave up 5 bases and V 0 bases, and 9 bases lay outside the gene matches.

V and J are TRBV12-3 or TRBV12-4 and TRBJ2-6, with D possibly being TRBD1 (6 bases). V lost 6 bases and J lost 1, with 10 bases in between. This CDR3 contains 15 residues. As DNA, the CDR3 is TGTGCCAGCAGAGCAACAGGGTCTGGGGCCAACGTCCTGACTTTC. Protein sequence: CASRATGSGANVLTF.

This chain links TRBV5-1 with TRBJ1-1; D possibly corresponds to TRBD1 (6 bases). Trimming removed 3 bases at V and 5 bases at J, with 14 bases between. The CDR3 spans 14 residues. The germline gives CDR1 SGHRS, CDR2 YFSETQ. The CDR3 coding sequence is TGCGCCAGCAGCTCTACAGGGTCAGAAACTGAAGCTTTCTTT. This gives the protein CASSSTGSETEAFF.

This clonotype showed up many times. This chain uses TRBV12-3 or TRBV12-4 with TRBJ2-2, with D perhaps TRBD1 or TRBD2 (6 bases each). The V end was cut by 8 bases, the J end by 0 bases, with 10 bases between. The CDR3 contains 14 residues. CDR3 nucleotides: TGTGCCAGCGGGGGGCGGACGAACACCGGGGAGCTGTTTTTT. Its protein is CASGGRTNTGELFF.

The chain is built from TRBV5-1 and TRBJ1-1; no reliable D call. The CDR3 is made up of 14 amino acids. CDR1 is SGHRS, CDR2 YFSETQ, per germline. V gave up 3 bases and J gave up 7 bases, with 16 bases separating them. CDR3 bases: TGCGCCAGCAGCTCTCGGACCGATCAGGTTGAAGCTTTCTTT. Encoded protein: CASSSRTDQVEAFF.

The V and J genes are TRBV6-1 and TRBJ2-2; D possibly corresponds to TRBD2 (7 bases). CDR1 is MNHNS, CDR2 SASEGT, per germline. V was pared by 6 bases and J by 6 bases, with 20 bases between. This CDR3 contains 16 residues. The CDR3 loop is CASSWRTGRGPGELFF. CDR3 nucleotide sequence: TGTGCCAGCAGCTGGAGAACAGGGAGGGGACCCGGGGAGCTGTTTTTT.

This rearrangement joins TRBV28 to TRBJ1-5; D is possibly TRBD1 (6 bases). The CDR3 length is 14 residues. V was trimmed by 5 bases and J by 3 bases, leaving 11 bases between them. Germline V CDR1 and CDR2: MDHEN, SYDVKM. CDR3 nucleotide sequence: TGTGCCAGCAGTATACAGGGACCCAATCAGCCCCAGCATTTT. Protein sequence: CASSIQGPNQPQHF.

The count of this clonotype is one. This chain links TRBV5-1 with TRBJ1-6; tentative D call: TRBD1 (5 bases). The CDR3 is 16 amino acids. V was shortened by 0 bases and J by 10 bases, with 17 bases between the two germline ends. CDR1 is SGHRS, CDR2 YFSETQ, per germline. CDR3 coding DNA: TGCGCCAGCAGCTTGGAAGGCACAGGCAACCTATCACCCCTCCACTTT. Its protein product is CASSLEGTGNLSPLHF.

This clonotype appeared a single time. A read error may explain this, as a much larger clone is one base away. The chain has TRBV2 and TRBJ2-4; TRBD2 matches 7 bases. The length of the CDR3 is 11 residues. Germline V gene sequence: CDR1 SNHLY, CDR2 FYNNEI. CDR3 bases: TGTGTCAGCAGCCCTAGCGGCATTCAGTACTTC. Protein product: CVSSPSGIQYF.

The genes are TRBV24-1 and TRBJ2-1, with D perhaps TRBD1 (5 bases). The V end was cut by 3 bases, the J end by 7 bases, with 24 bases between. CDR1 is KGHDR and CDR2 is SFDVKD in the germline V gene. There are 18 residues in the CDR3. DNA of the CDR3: TGTGCCACCAGTGATAACCACCCTAAGGGGCGACCCATGAATGAGCAGTTCTTC. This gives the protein CATSDNHPKGRPMNEQFF.

The CDR3 loop reads CAISERQGGYNEQFF. The CDR3 coding sequence is TGTGCCATCAGTGAAAGACAGGGGGGCTACAATGAGCAGTTCTTC. The chain links TRBV10-3 to TRBJ2-1; TRBD1 matches 9 bases. V lost 3 bases, J lost 3 bases, and 3 bases stayed unmatched. Germline V CDR1 and CDR2: ENHRY, SYGVKD. The CDR3 runs 15 residues.

CDR3 sequence reads: CASSHGQRTYEQYF. The CDR3 DNA follows: TGTGCCAGCAGCCACGGACAGAGAACCTACGAGCAGTACTTC. The chain joins TRBV27 to TRBJ2-7; D perhaps matches TRBD1 (6 bases). This CDR3 is built from 14 residues. Germline V CDR1 and CDR2: MNHEY, SMNVEV (reference sequence). Trimming shortened V by 6 bases and J by 2 bases, and 14 bases separated the two germline ends.